This TCR beta chain was identified in a study of cytomegalovirus exposure and HLA in healthy donors. Looked up from germline, CDR1 is SGDLS and CDR2 is YYNGEE. This CDR3 spans 15 amino acids. V trimming: 4 bases; J trimming: 5 bases; junction bases outside the gene matches: 11. This PCR relied on a set of 60 Vbeta primers and 13 Jbeta primers. Sequenced by immunoSEQ multiplex PCR; TCRdb stores in-frame clones only, minus some. The sample includes 95,000 to 100,000 clones, 60% to 80% of them seen just once. The chain employs TRBV9 and TRBJ1-1, with 7 bases matching TRBD1. Material for sequencing was PBMCs. This clonotype was obtained from a woman aged 60-75 years in good health and CMV-seropositive. CDR3 nucleotide sequence: TGTGCCAGCAGCCCCGAGACAGGGCAGGGAACTGAAGCTTTCTTT. Its translation: CASSPETGQGTEAFF. Filled out from reference TRBV9 and TRBJ1-1, the complete variable domain reads DSGVTQTPKHLITATGQRVTLRCSPRSGDLSVYWYQQSLDQGLQFLIQYYNGEERAKGNILERFSAQQFPDLHSELNLSSLELGDSALYFCASSPETGQGTEAFFGQGTRLTVV.